These 9 T cell receptor beta chains were sequenced from one sample in a study of response to subunit inactivated influenza vaccine. From the RT-PCR reads, TCRdb called clonotypes with MiXCR, one entry per CDR3 protein. The data show 500,000 to 550,000 distinct CDR3 sequences, approximately 7.1% seen once. The material sequenced was PBMCs from blood, taken around 25 months after vaccination. Receptors were obtained from a man between 50 and 70 years old who received an inactivated influenza vaccine.

This clonotype was detected only a few times. V and J are TRBV7-2 and TRBJ2-7, with 9 bases lining up with TRBD1. Germline V CDR1 and CDR2: SGHTA, FQGNSA. The length of the CDR3 is 15 residues. The V segment lost 5 bases and the J segment 4 bases; nucleotides outside the gene matches: 9. The CDR3 DNA is TGTGCCAGCAGCATTACCGGGACAGGGTGGTACGAGCAGTACTTC. Its protein is CASSITGTGWYEQYF.

This clonotype was seen more than once but under ten times. The chain recombines TRBV5-1 with TRBJ2-3; D perhaps matches TRBD1 (7 bases). V was clipped by 0 bases and J by 5 bases, with 13 bases between them. Per germline, CDR1 SGHRS and CDR2 YFSETQ. There are 15 residues in the CDR3. The CDR3 DNA follows: TGCGCCAGCAGCTTGGGTGTCCAGGGGGGAGATACGCAGTATTTT. Translating gives CASSLGVQGGDTQYF.

The sample holds many counts of this clonotype. The chain couples TRBV4-1 to TRBJ1-6; D is unclear. Germline CDR1 and CDR2: MGHRA and YSYEKL. The CDR3 runs 15 residues. Trimming left V 1 base short and J 10 bases short, with 14 bases between. CDR3 amino acids: CASSQGLGGLSPLHF. CDR3 coding DNA: TGCGCCAGCAGCCAAGGTCTCGGAGGATTATCACCCCTCCACTTT.

This clonotype has only a few counts. This rearrangement joins TRBV30 to TRBJ2-4; D unresolved. V was shortened by 0 bases and J by 6 bases, with 12 bases between the two germline ends. CDR1 is GTSNPN, CDR2 SVGIG, per germline (reference sequence). CDR3 size: 14 residues. DNA for the CDR3: TGTGCCTGGAGTGTATCACGCGTCGTAAACATTCAGTACTTC. It specifies CAWSVSRVVNIQYF.

The rearrangement uses TRBV29-1 and TRBJ1-1; D is unresolved. Trimming took 2 bases from V and 4 from J, leaving 11 bases between them. This CDR3 has 13 residues. Germline V gene sequence: CDR1 SQVTM, CDR2 ANQGSEA. CDR3 bases: TGCAGCGTTGAAAGCTTGGCAGTCACTGAAGCTTTCTTT. Translation gives CSVESLAVTEAFF. Supplemented by reference TRBV29-1 and TRBJ1-1, the full variable domain reads SAVISQKPSRDICQRGTSLTIQCQVDSQVTMMFWYRQQPGQSLTLIATANQGSEATYESGFVIDKFPISRPNLTFSTLTVSNMSPEDSSIYLCSVESLAVTEAFFGQGTRLTVV.

The V gene is TRBV20-1, the J gene TRBJ2-7; D is tentatively TRBD1 or TRBD2 (7 bases each). With 5 bases removed from V and 5 bases from J, the gap between germline ends came to 13 bases. From germline, CDR1 is DFQATT and CDR2 SNEGSKA (reference sequence). The length of the CDR3 is 12 residues. The CDR3 here is CSAARGGDEQYF. The CDR3 nucleotides read TGCAGTGCTGCCAGGGGGGGCGACGAGCAGTACTTC.

The table lists this clonotype with a few counts. V usage is TRBV6-5 and J usage is TRBJ2-1; perhaps TRBD2 as D (6 bases). Trimming took off 1 base at V and 1 base at J, with 11 bases between the two ends. CDR3 length equals 16 residues. Germline loops: CDR1 MNHEY, CDR2 SVGAGI. The CDR3 coding sequence is TGTGCCAGCAGTTACTGGCCTAGCGAATCCTACAATGAGCAGTTCTTC. Translated, it gives CASSYWPSESYNEQFF.

This clonotype was counted a few times. V and J are TRBV23-1 and TRBJ1-1, with unresolved D. TRBV23-1 is placed among ORFs of uncertain function. Trimming left V 2 bases short and J 1 base short, with 20 bases between. The CDR3 length is 18 residues. This CDR3 reads CASSQEPLPPWENTEAFF. In DNA, the CDR3 is TGCGCCAGCAGTCAAGAACCCTTGCCCCCGTGGGAGAACACTGAAGCTTTCTTT.

This clonotype was recorded a few times. The V and J genes are TRBV20-1 and TRBJ1-5, with D possibly being TRBD1 (6 bases). V lost 3 bases and J 3 bases, leaving 12 bases between the germline ends. This CDR3 is built from 14 residues. Per the germline V gene, CDR1 is DFQATT and CDR2 is SNEGSKA (reference sequence). The CDR3 DNA is TGCAGTGCTAGGAAGGGGGGGACCAATCAGCCCCAGCATTTT. It codes for CSARKGGTNQPQHF.